This TCR beta chain was documented in a study of breast tumors, draining lymph nodes, adjacent tissues. Via MiXCR, TCRdb re-called the multiplex PCR reads, giving one row per CDR3 protein. This sample has fewer than 250,000 distinct CDR3 sequences; less than 40% occur once, and the top ten carry 1.4%. Breast cancer patients provided tissue from their axillary draining lymph nodes. Study-level points and caveats: Luminal-like breast cancer showed significantly greater tumor-nontumor repertoire similarity than basal-like breast cancer did.

CDR1 and CDR2 (germline): SGHDN, FVKESK. After removal of 4 bases from V and 2 bases from J, the junction contained 8 bases not matched to a gene. The CDR3 length is 16 residues. The table lists this clonotype with many counts. Its specificity is not known. This chain joins TRBV14 and TRBJ2-3, with 8 bases lining up with TRBD1. What was sequenced was axillary lymph node tissue. The TCR sequence derives from a female donor with breast cancer. Some clones in this sample may be carry-over from other donors' samples. As DNA, the CDR3 is TGTGCCAGCAGCCCCCGGACAGGGCTCCTCACAGATACGCAGTATTTT. Translating gives CASSPRTGLLTDTQYF. The full variable domain, rest sourced from reference TRBV14 and TRBJ2-3, is EAGVTQFPSHSVIEKGQTVTLRCDPISGHDNLYWYRRVMGKEIKFLLHFVKESKQDESGMPNNRFLAERTGGTYSTLKVQPAELEDSGVYFCASSPRTGLLTDTQYFGPGTRLTVL.